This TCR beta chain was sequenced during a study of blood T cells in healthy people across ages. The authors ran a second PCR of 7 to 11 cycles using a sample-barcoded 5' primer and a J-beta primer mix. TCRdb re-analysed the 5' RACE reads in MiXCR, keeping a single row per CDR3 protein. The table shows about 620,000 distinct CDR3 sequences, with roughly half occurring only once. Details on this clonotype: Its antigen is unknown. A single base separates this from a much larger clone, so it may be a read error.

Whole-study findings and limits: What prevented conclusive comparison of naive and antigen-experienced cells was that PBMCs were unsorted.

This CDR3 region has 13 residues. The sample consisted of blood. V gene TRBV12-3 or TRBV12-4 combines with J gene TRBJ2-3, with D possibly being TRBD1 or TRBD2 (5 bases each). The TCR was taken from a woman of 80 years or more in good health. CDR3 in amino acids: CAGRTRDQSSQYF. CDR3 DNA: TGTGCCGGCAGGACCCGGGACCAGAGTTCGCAGTATTTT.